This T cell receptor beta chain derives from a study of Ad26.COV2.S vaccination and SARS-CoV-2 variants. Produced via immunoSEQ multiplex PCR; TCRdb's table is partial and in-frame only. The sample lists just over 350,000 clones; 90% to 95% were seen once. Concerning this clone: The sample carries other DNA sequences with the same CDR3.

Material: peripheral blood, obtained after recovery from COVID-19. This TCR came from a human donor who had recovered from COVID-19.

In nucleotides, the CDR3 is TGTGCCAGCAGCTTAGGGACGGATGAAAAACTGTTTTTT. It specifies CASSLGTDEKLFF. V usage is TRBV11-2 and J usage is TRBJ1-4, with unresolved D. With 1 base removed from V and 6 bases from J, the gap between germline ends came to 6 bases. CDR1 and CDR2 (germline): SGHAT, FQNNGV. The CDR3 totals 13 residues.